This TCR beta chain came from a study of PD-1 blockade in classical Hodgkin lymphoma. General study points: In newly diagnosed patients, baseline TCR diversity was reportedly below that of healthy donors.

In this sample, this clone is medium-sized. Antigen unknown. Assay used: immunoSEQ multiplex PCR; TCRdb lists only in-frame clones, some missing. The repertoire consists of about 15,000 clones, with 84% occurring once and the leading ten covering under 30%. This CDR3 is 14 amino acids long. Germline values: CDR1 SEHNR, CDR2 FQNEAQ (reference sequence). Trimming took 1 base from V and 2 from J, leaving 8 bases between them. Following autologous stem cell transplantation, relapse occurred in every patient, and exposure to brentuximab vedotin varied. The source was peripheral blood mononuclear cells (PBMCs), collected at baseline. This chain links TRBV7-9 with TRBJ1-2; the D is unclear. This clonotype was obtained from a human donor with classical Hodgkin lymphoma. CDR3 sequence: CASSLVLENYGYTF. DNA for the CDR3: TGTGCCAGCAGCTTAGTCTTGGAAAACTATGGCTACACCTTC.